Following are 32 T cell receptor beta chains from one sample sequenced in a study of T cell changes during pregnancy in multiple sclerosis. Produced via immunoSEQ multiplex PCR; TCRdb's table is partial and in-frame only. Found here are some 40,000 clones, roughly nine tenths of them singletons; the top ten hold under 0.7%. This sample comprised CD4+ T cells from peripheral blood mononuclear cells, obtained in the first trimester of pregnancy. The receptors were gathered from a female donor with multiple sclerosis, enrolled in a pregnancy study.

V usage is TRBV18 and J usage is TRBJ2-7, with D possibly matching TRBD1 (6 bases). Trimming pared 6 bases from V and 3 bases from J, leaving 12 bases between. The CDR3 sequence is 13 residues long. The germline V gene encodes CDR1 KGHSH and CDR2 LQKENI. The CDR3 DNA reads TGTGCCAGCTCGCTAGGGACACTCTACGAGCAGTACTTC. It translates to CASSLGTLYEQYF.

The CDR3 sequence is CAWSGGAWETQYF. The DNA for the CDR3 is TGTGCCTGGAGTGGCGGGGCATGGGAGACCCAGTACTTC. The chain employs TRBV30 and TRBJ2-5, with TRBD2 as a possible D gene (6 bases). CDR1 and CDR2 (germline): GTSNPN, SVGIG (reference sequence). Deletions cut 1 base from V and 5 bases from J, with 11 bases between. This CDR3 comprises 13 residues. The whole variable domain, remainder taken from reference TRBV30 and TRBJ2-5, is SQTIHQWPATLVQPVGSPLSLECTVEGTSNPNLYWYRQAAGRGLQLLFYSVGIGQISSEVPQNLSASRPQDRQFILSSKKLLLSDSGFYLCAWSGGAWETQYFGPGTRLLVL.

This clone was counted a single time. This sequence joins TRBV5-6 and TRBJ1-3; D gene uncertain. Trimming pared 4 bases from V and 1 base from J, leaving 9 bases between. This CDR3 spans 14 amino acids. Germline V CDR1 and CDR2: SGHDT, YYEEEE. The DNA for the CDR3 is TGTGCCAGCAGCGTGAGAGGATCTGGAAACACCATATATTTT. This encodes CASSVRGSGNTIYF. Complete variable domain (other parts from reference TRBV5-6 and TRBJ1-3): DAGVTQSPTHLIKTRGQQVTLRCSPKSGHDTVSWYQQALGQGPQFIFQYYEEEERQRGNFPDRFSGHQFPNYSSELNVNALLLGDSALYLCASSVRGSGNTIYFGEGSWLTVV.

The J gene is TRBJ2-1, the V gene TRBV29-1; weak D call: TRBD1 (6 bases). The V and J ends lost 8 bases and 2 bases respectively, with 19 bases between them. Germline V gene sequence: CDR1 SQVTM, CDR2 ANQGSEA. The length of the CDR3 is 15 residues. This chain's CDR3 is CSLLENGGPYNEQFF. The CDR3 bases are TGCAGCCTTTTGGAAAATGGGGGCCCCTACAATGAGCAGTTCTTC.

This clone was found a few times. The chain carries TRBV15 and TRBJ1-5; no clear D. The ends were cut back, 0 bases at V and 3 bases at J, with 12 bases in the middle. CDR3 length: 16 residues. Looked up from germline, CDR1 is LNHNV and CDR2 is YYDKDF (reference sequence). The CDR3 nucleotides are TGTGCCACCAGCAGAGATTTTCGGGGATACAATCAGCCCCAGCATTTT. It encodes CATSRDFRGYNQPQHF.

This rearrangement joins TRBV28 to TRBJ1-5, with 9 bases fitting TRBD1. The CDR3 consists of 17 residues. Germline V gene lookup returns CDR1 MDHEN and CDR2 SYDVKM. The V segment lost 5 bases and the J segment 6 bases; nucleotides outside the gene matches: 14. In DNA, the CDR3 is TGTGCCAGCAGTATATCTACCGGGACAGGGCTTGGTCAGCCCCAGCATTTT. Its translation: CASSISTGTGLGQPQHF.

The rearrangement joins TRBV9 to TRBJ2-2, with a possible D match to TRBD2 (5 bases). Germline CDR1 reads SGDLS; CDR2 reads YYNGEE. With 4 bases removed from V and 0 bases from J, the gap between germline ends came to 13 bases. The length of the CDR3 is 16 residues. The CDR3: CASSRGWGPNTGELFF. CDR3 sequence (DNA): TGTGCCAGCAGCAGAGGGTGGGGTCCGAACACCGGGGAGCTGTTTTTT.

This chain connects TRBV29-1 to TRBJ2-7; tentatively, D is TRBD1 (7 bases). Germline V gene data show CDR1 as SQVTM and CDR2 as ANQGSEA. Trimming took 0 bases from V and 6 from J, leaving 18 bases between them. This CDR3 has 15 residues. CDR3 amino acids: CSVEDRRGRSSEQYF. CDR3 DNA: TGCAGCGTTGAAGATCGCAGGGGGAGGTCAAGCGAGCAGTACTTC.

This clone was picked up one time. V and J are TRBV15 and TRBJ2-1; TRBD2 agrees at 8 bases. CDR1 and CDR2 from the germline V gene are LNHNV and YYDKDF (reference sequence). The CDR3 has 15 residues. J gave up 5 bases and V 4 bases, and 7 bases lay outside the gene matches. The CDR3 DNA reads TGTGCCACCAGCACCCCGGGGACTAGTAACAATGAGCAGTTCTTC. This codes for CATSTPGTSNNEQFF.

This rearrangement joins TRBV6-1 to TRBJ2-1; 9 nucleotides match TRBD1. After removal of 2 bases from V and 7 bases from J, the junction contained 6 bases not matched to a gene. From germline, CDR1 is MNHNS and CDR2 SASEGT. CDR3 length: 15 residues. CDR3 sequence: CASSERTGVGNEQFF. The CDR3 coding sequence is TGTGCCAGCAGTGAAAGGACAGGGGTGGGGAATGAGCAGTTCTTC.

V gene TRBV2 combines with J gene TRBJ2-4; D uncertain. The CDR3 loop spans 11 amino acids. The V end lost 8 bases, the J end lost 9 bases, and 11 bases lay between the germline ends. Germline V gene data show CDR1 as SNHLY and CDR2 as FYNNEI. The CDR3 region has the DNA TGTGCCAGCGGGCCCCAAACCATTCAGTACTTC. Its translation is CASGPQTIQYF.

The chain links TRBV2 to TRBJ2-5; D may be TRBD2 (6 bases). CDR1 is SNHLY, CDR2 FYNNEI, per germline. The CDR3 extends over 16 amino acids. The V end lost 6 bases, the J end lost 3 bases, and 20 bases lay between the germline ends. DNA for the CDR3: TGTGCCAGCAGACACTTTCCGGGACTTATAAAAGAGACCCAGTACTTC. It specifies CASRHFPGLIKETQYF.

CDR3 sequence (DNA): TGCAGCGCCGGGACAGAGAATGGCTACACCTTC. Translating gives CSAGTENGYTF. This sequence joins TRBV29-1 and TRBJ1-2; 7 nucleotides align to TRBD1. This CDR3 spans 11 amino acids. Germline V gives CDR1 SQVTM, CDR2 ANQGSEA. Trimming removed 7 bases from V and 6 bases from J; junction bases left unmatched: 5.

The gene calls are TRBV7-2 and TRBJ1-1; no definite D call. The CDR3 consists of 14 residues. V lost 3 bases, J lost 4 bases, and 12 bases lay in between. Per germline, CDR1 SGHTA and CDR2 FQGNSA. The CDR3 bases are TGTGCCAGCAGCTTCGGCGTTCGGGGCACTGAAGCTTTCTTT. Encoded protein: CASSFGVRGTEAFF.

V and J are TRBV11-2 and TRBJ2-7; maybe TRBD2 (6 bases). This CDR3 region has 11 residues. Germline V CDR1 and CDR2: SGHAT, FQNNGV. Trimming left V 6 bases short and J 7 bases short, with 10 bases between. This CDR3 is CASRLGREQYF. The CDR3 coding sequence is TGTGCCAGCAGACTAGGGAGGGAGCAGTACTTC.

The J gene is TRBJ2-7, the V gene TRBV10-3, with 7 nucleotides matching TRBD1. The germline CDR1 and CDR2 sequences are ENHRY and SYGVKD. After removal of 7 bases from V and 5 bases from J, the junction contained 8 bases not matched to a gene. CDR3 length: 13 residues. The CDR3 region has the DNA TGTGCCATCAACCGACAGGGTAACGACGAGCAGTACTTC. It specifies CAINRQGNDEQYF.

The chain links TRBV4-1 to TRBJ1-1; tentative D call: TRBD1 (6 bases). The CDR3 extends over 16 amino acids. V lost 3 bases, J lost 3 bases, and 17 bases lay in between. Germline V gene sequence: CDR1 MGHRA, CDR2 YSYEKL. CDR3 coding DNA: TGCGCCAGCAGCCACCTCCGGACCCACAGGGACACTGAAGCTTTCTTT. This sequence encodes CASSHLRTHRDTEAFF.

The chain's CDR3 is CASSSTGGGEQYF. In DNA, the CDR3 is TGTGCCAGCAGTTCCACAGGGGGCGGCGAGCAGTACTTC. The gene calls are TRBV27 and TRBJ2-7, with TRBD1 identical over 9 bases. The CDR3 extends over 13 amino acids. After removal of 4 bases from V and 6 bases from J, the junction contained 4 bases not matched to a gene. Germline V gene sequence: CDR1 MNHEY, CDR2 SMNVEV (reference sequence).

As regards this clone: Other nucleotide sequences from this sample produce the same CDR3. The rearrangement joins TRBV20-1 to TRBJ1-1; D is possibly TRBD1 (5 bases). The germline V gene has CDR1 DFQATT and CDR2 SNEGSKA (reference sequence). The CDR3 has 11 residues. V gave up 2 bases and J gave up 4 bases, with 5 bases separating them. The CDR3 DNA reads TGCAGTGCTAGACAGGGCACTGAAGCTTTCTTT. Translated, it gives CSARQGTEAFF.

V is TRBV19 and J is TRBJ1-2; TRBD1 is a possible D gene (5 bases). Between the trimmed V and J ends, which lost 6 bases and 4 bases, there was a span of 9 bases. Germline CDR1 reads LNHDA; CDR2 reads SQIVND (reference sequence). The CDR3 totals 12 residues. CDR3 coding DNA: TGTGCCAGTAGGGAGGGGCCCTATGGCTACACCTTC. Protein: CASREGPYGYTF.

The gene calls are TRBV20-1 and TRBJ2-5, with D unresolved. This CDR3 is built from 11 residues. Germline assignment: CDR1 DFQATT and CDR2 SNEGSKA (reference sequence). The V and J ends lost 6 bases and 4 bases respectively, with 9 bases between them. DNA for the CDR3: TGCAGTGCCACCCAGTCAGAGACCCAGTACTTC. It yields the protein CSATQSETQYF.

Written as DNA, the CDR3 is TGTGCCAGCAGCTCCCGTTTGCGGGAGCGGGGGTATGAGCAGTTCTTC. As protein: CASSSRLRERGYEQFF. This sequence joins TRBV7-2 and TRBJ2-1; 8 bases align to TRBD2. Germline CDR1 reads SGHTA; CDR2 reads FQGNSA. J lost 8 bases, V lost 4 bases, and 13 bases had no gene match. The CDR3 extends over 16 amino acids.

This clone showed up just once. CDR3 sequence reads: CASSVGGANYGYTF. DNA of the CDR3: TGTGCCAGCAGCGTAGGGGGCGCTAACTATGGCTACACCTTC. The chain combines TRBV9 with TRBJ1-2; tentatively, D is TRBD1 (5 bases). Germline V CDR1 and CDR2: SGDLS, YYNGEE. Trimming took off 0 bases at V and 0 bases at J, with 6 bases between the two ends. The CDR3 contains 14 residues.

The V and J genes are TRBV9 and TRBJ2-7; TRBD2 matches at 12 bases. V lost 4 bases, J lost 7 bases, and 9 bases stayed unmatched. The CDR3 runs 15 residues. The germline V gene encodes CDR1 SGDLS and CDR2 YYNGEE. CDR3 DNA sequence: TGTGCCAGCAGCTCAAGACTAGCGGGAGTCCAAGAGCAGTACTTC. It encodes CASSSRLAGVQEQYF.

The V gene is TRBV29-1, the J gene TRBJ2-7, with D possibly being TRBD1 (6 bases). The CDR3 spans 12 residues. Looked up from germline, CDR1 is SQVTM and CDR2 is ANQGSEA. Trimming left V 7 bases short and J 6 bases short, with 16 bases between. The CDR3 region has the DNA TGCAGCGCACAAGGGCAGGGGTCCGAGCAGTACTTC. It codes for CSAQGQGSEQYF.

The V and J genes are TRBV14 and TRBJ2-7; 9 bases fit TRBD1. The CDR3 is made up of 14 amino acids. J lost 5 bases, V lost 1 base, and 3 bases had no gene match. Germline CDR1 SGHDN, CDR2 FVKESK. CDR3 loop: CASSQVGTGNEQYF. The CDR3 nucleotides read TGTGCCAGCAGCCAAGTCGGGACAGGGAACGAGCAGTACTTC.

The CDR3 DNA reads as TGTGCCAGCAGTTCTTTAGAGGGGGCCCGAGAGACCCAGTACTTC. The encoded protein is CASSSLEGARETQYF. The chain uses TRBV28 and TRBJ2-5; TRBD1 aligns across 7 bases. The CDR3 sequence is 15 residues long. With 4 bases clipped from V and 4 bases from J, the junction kept 9 bases outside the gene matches. Germline V CDR1 and CDR2: MDHEN, SYDVKM. Full variable domain (remainder filled in from reference TRBV28 and TRBJ2-5): DVKVTQSSRYLVKRTGEKVFLECVQDMDHENMFWYRQDPGLGLRLIYFSYDVKMKEKGDIPEGYSVSREKKERFSLILESASTNQTSMYLCASSSLEGARETQYFGPGTRLLVL.

The J gene is TRBJ1-4, the V gene TRBV19; TRBD1 agrees at 8 bases. The CDR3 runs 15 residues. In germline, CDR1 is LNHDA, CDR2 SQIVND (reference sequence). The ends lost 6 bases at V and 2 bases at J; junction bases unmatched: 5. CDR3 sequence reads: CASSLTGGTNEKLFF. CDR3 nucleotides: TGTGCCAGTAGCCTCACAGGGGGGACTAATGAAAAACTGTTTTTT.

The chain links TRBV30 to TRBJ1-4; 7 nucleotides line up with TRBD1. Germline CDR1 and CDR2: GTSNPN and SVGIG (reference sequence). The CDR3 consists of 13 residues. V lost 5 bases and J lost 2; bases outside the gene matches: 2. The CDR3, as DNA: TGTGCCTGGGGAGGGGGCACTAATGAAAAACTGTTTTTT. Its protein product is CAWGGGTNEKLFF.

About this clone: The junction departs from germline at one end; a sequencing error may be responsible. In DNA form, the CDR3 reads TGTGCCAGTAGTACGCAGGGTGTTGGTGGGGCTAACGTCCTGACTTTC. Translating it yields CASSTQGVGGANVLTF. The chain combines TRBV19 with TRBJ2-6; tentatively, D is TRBD1 (5 bases). This CDR3 is built from 16 residues. The germline gives CDR1 LNHDA, CDR2 SQIVND (reference sequence).

The J gene is TRBJ1-2, the V gene TRBV4-3; 8 positions agree with TRBD1. Unmatched junction bases numbered 7, after V lost 0 bases and J lost 7 bases. There are 15 residues in the CDR3. Germline CDR1 and CDR2: LGHNA and YSLEER. For the CDR3, the DNA is TGCGCCAGCAGCCAAGAGACAGGGGTCGTTGCTGGCTACACCTTC. Translation: CASSQETGVVAGYTF.

The chain links TRBV5-1 to TRBJ2-7; 10 bases fit TRBD1. The CDR3 consists of 15 residues. J lost 6 bases, V lost 4 bases, and 10 bases had no gene match. CDR1 and CDR2 (germline): SGHRS, YFSETQ. CDR3 region: CASSPAGTGAAEQYF. CDR3 in DNA: TGCGCCAGCAGCCCAGCAGGGACAGGGGCCGCCGAGCAGTACTTC.